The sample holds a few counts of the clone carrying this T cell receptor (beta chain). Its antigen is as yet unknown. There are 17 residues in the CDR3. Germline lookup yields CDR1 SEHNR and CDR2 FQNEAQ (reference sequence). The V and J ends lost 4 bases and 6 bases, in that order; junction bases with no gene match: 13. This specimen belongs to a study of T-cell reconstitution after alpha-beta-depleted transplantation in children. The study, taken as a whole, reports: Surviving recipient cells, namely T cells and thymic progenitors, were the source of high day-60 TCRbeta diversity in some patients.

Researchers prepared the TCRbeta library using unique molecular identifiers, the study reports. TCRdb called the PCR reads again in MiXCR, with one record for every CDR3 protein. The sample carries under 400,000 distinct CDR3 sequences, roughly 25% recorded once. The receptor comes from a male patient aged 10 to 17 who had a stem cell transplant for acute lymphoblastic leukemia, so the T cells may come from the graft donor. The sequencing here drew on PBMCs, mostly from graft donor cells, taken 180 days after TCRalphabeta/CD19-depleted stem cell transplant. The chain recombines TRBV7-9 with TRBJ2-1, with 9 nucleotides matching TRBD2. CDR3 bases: TGTGCCAGCAGCTCTCTACAACCGGGACTAGCTAGCAATGAGCAGTTCTTC. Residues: CASSSLQPGLASNEQFF.